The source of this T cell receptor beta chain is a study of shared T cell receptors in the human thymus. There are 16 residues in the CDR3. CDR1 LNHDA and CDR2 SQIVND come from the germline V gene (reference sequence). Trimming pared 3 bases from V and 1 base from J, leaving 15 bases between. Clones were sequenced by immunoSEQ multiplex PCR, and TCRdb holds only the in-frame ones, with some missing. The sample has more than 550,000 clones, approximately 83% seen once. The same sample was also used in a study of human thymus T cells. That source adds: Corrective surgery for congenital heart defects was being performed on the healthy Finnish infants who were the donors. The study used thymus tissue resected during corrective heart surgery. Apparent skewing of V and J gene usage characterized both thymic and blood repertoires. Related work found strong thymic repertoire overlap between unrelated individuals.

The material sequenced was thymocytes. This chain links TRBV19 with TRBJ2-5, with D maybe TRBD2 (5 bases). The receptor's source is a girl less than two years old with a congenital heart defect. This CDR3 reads CASSITASSLQETQYF. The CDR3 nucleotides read TGTGCCAGTAGTATTACGGCTAGCAGCCTCCAAGAGACCCAGTACTTC.